A single sample is the source of the 27 T cell receptor beta chains below, sequenced in a study of cytomegalovirus exposure and HLA in healthy donors. PCR amplification relied on 60 Vbeta primers (plus 13 Jbeta primers). This table comes from immunoSEQ multiplex PCR, and its TCRdb copy is limited to in-frame clones, with some not included. The data show around 69,000 clones, approximately 67% seen once. Sequencing was performed on PBMCs. The receptor source for this set is a middle-aged man in good health and CMV-seropositive.

The chain joins TRBV30 to TRBJ1-2, with 10 bases lining up with TRBD1. V lost 0 bases, J lost 4 bases, and 5 bases stayed unmatched. The CDR3 has 15 amino acids. The germline V gene has CDR1 GTSNPN and CDR2 SVGIG (reference sequence). In DNA form, the CDR3 reads TGTGCCTGGAGTGTTCCGGGACAGGGGCTCTATGGCTACACCTTC. Encoded protein: CAWSVPGQGLYGYTF.

This chain links TRBV27 with TRBJ2-3; tentatively, D is TRBD2 (6 bases). Germline lookup yields CDR1 MNHEY and CDR2 SMNVEV (reference sequence). V lost 5 bases and J 0 bases, leaving 9 bases between the germline ends. This CDR3 comprises 14 residues. CDR3 nucleotide sequence: TGTGCCAGCAGTGCGGGGAGGAGCACAGATACGCAGTATTTT. Amino acids: CASSAGRSTDTQYF.

This chain joins TRBV7-8 and TRBJ1-1; 8 nucleotides agree with TRBD1. The V gene end was trimmed by 3 bases and the J gene end by 8 bases; junction bases not matched to a gene: 5. CDR3 length: 13 amino acids. Germline lookup yields CDR1 SGHVS and CDR2 FQNEAQ. CDR3 DNA sequence: TGTGCCAGCAGCTTCTACCAGGGGGCCGAAGCTTTCTTT. Amino acid sequence: CASSFYQGAEAFF.

The chain has TRBV20-1 and TRBJ1-1; no firm D call. V dropped 0 bases and J dropped 10 bases, with 9 bases sitting between them. The germline gives CDR1 DFQATT, CDR2 SNEGSKA (reference sequence). There are 11 residues in the CDR3. CDR3 DNA: TGCAGTGCTAGAGAGGGCAACATAGCTTTCTTT. This encodes CSAREGNIAFF.

The CDR3 bases are TGCGCCAGCAGCCAAGTTCTAGCGACCCACAATGAGCAGTTCTTC. The encoded protein is CASSQVLATHNEQFF. The chain recombines TRBV4-3 with TRBJ2-1; tentatively, D is TRBD2 (6 bases). V lost 1 base, J lost 5 bases, and 12 bases lay in between. The CDR3 has 15 amino acids. Germline loops: CDR1 LGHNA, CDR2 YSLEER.

The rearrangement links TRBV4-1 to TRBJ1-5; 8 bases map to TRBD1. CDR3 length equals 16 residues. Germline V gene sequence: CDR1 MGHRA, CDR2 YSYEKL. The ends lost 4 bases at V and 4 bases at J; junction bases unmatched: 9. The CDR3 DNA reads as TGCGCCAGCAGCCCGACGGGTCAGGGGGCTAATCAGCCCCAGCATTTT. Its protein is CASSPTGQGANQPQHF.

This rearrangement joins TRBV9 to TRBJ2-2; D may be TRBD1 (6 bases). Germline V gene data show CDR1 as SGDLS and CDR2 as YYNGEE. V was pared by 0 bases and J by 7 bases, with 16 bases between. The CDR3 loop spans 16 amino acids. CDR3 bases: TGTGCCAGCAGCGTAGTCCCGACAGGAGGTCTCGGGGAGCTGTTTTTT. It encodes CASSVVPTGGLGELFF.

The gene calls are TRBV6-5 and TRBJ2-7, with TRBD1 identical over 9 bases. Germline CDR1 is MNHEY and CDR2 is SVGAGI. The CDR3 is 16 residues long. After removal of 0 bases from V and 11 bases from J, the junction contained 14 bases not matched to a gene. CDR3 sequence: CASSYSLTGGGRVEYF. In DNA form, the CDR3 reads TGTGCCAGCAGTTACTCGTTGACAGGGGGAGGCCGTGTTGAGTACTTC.

This clone has only a few counts. V gene TRBV21-1 combines with J gene TRBJ1-1. TRBV21-1 is a listed pseudogene. The CDR3 extends over 17 amino acids. The CDR3, as DNA: TGTGCCAGCAGCAAAGGTCCGGGAAAAGGGCCGCCCACTGAAGCTTTCTTT. Protein: CASSKGPGKGPPTEAFF.

This clone has only a few counts. V is TRBV5-4 and J is TRBJ2-3, with a weak D call TRBD2 (6 bases). The CDR3 has 15 residues. Germline-derived CDR1 and CDR2 are SGHNT and YYREEE (reference sequence). Trimming pared 0 bases from V and 4 bases from J, leaving 12 bases between. This CDR3 reads CASSLDTGVADTQYF. CDR3 sequence (DNA): TGTGCCAGCAGCTTGGATACGGGAGTCGCAGATACGCAGTATTTT.

This chain uses TRBV5-1 with TRBJ2-3; D is ambiguous. Germline V gene sequence: CDR1 SGHRS, CDR2 YFSETQ. Trimming took 4 bases from V and 1 from J, leaving 13 bases between them. The CDR3 totals 15 residues. The CDR3 loop reads CASSLSNPRTDTQYF. CDR3 coding DNA: TGCGCCAGCAGCCTAAGTAACCCCCGCACAGATACGCAGTATTTT. The full variable domain, its missing parts supplied by reference TRBV5-1 and TRBJ2-3, is KAGVTQTPRYLIKTRGQQVTLSCSPISGHRSVSWYQQTPGQGLQFLFEYFSETQRNKGNFPGRFSGRQFSNSRSEMNVSTLELGDSALYLCASSLSNPRTDTQYFGPGTRLTVL.

The chain joins TRBV14 to TRBJ1-4; maybe TRBD1 (6 bases). The germline CDR1 and CDR2 sequences are SGHDN and FVKESK. Trimming shortened V by 0 bases and J by 7 bases, and 15 bases separated the two germline ends. This CDR3 has 16 residues. The CDR3 spells CASSQDPPTGGEKLFF. The CDR3 region has the DNA TGTGCCAGCAGCCAAGATCCCCCGACAGGTGGTGAAAAACTGTTTTTT.

The chain combines TRBV13 with TRBJ2-3; D unclear. V lost 5 bases, J lost 0 bases, and 12 bases lay in between. The CDR3 has 15 residues. Germline values: CDR1 PRHDT, CDR2 FYEKMQ (reference sequence). The CDR3 reads CASSKTDSSTDTQYF. CDR3 nucleotide sequence: TGTGCCAGCAGCAAAACAGATTCTAGCACAGATACGCAGTATTTT. Complete variable domain (other parts from reference TRBV13 and TRBJ2-3): AAGVIQSPRHLIKEKRETATLKCYPIPRHDTVYWYQQGPGQDPQFLISFYEKMQSDKGSIPDRFSAQQFSDYHSELNMSSLELGDSALYFCASSKTDSSTDTQYFGPGTRLTVL.

This clone was recorded a few times. The V gene is TRBV12-5, the J gene TRBJ1-1; tentatively, D is TRBD1 (6 bases). CDR3 length: 15 amino acids. Germline CDR1 and CDR2: LGHNT and FRNRAP. V lost 6 bases, J lost 4 bases, and 18 bases lay in between. The CDR3 sequence is CASGPPGAGSTEAFF. The CDR3, as DNA: TGTGCTAGTGGCCCCCCAGGGGCAGGAAGCACTGAAGCTTTCTTT.

The chain employs TRBV5-1 and TRBJ1-1; 10 nucleotides match TRBD1. CDR3 length: 15 residues. V gave up 3 bases and J gave up 0 bases; unmatched junction bases: 2. The germline CDR1 and CDR2 sequences are SGHRS and YFSETQ. The CDR3 is CASSWGQGMNTEAFF. The CDR3 DNA follows: TGCGCCAGCAGCTGGGGACAGGGGATGAACACTGAAGCTTTCTTT.

V gene TRBV2 combines with J gene TRBJ1-4; perhaps TRBD1 as D (6 bases). Germline V lookup: CDR1 SNHLY, CDR2 FYNNEI. The CDR3 is made up of 15 amino acids. The ends were cut back, 4 bases at V and 0 bases at J, with 9 bases in the middle. CDR3 sequence reads: CASSGRTATNEKLFF. In DNA, the CDR3 is TGTGCCAGCAGTGGGAGGACAGCAACTAATGAAAAACTGTTTTTT.

The chain is built from TRBV5-4 and TRBJ2-5; 9 bases agree with TRBD1. V lost 2 bases, J lost 3 bases, and 8 bases stayed unmatched. The CDR3 loop spans 16 amino acids. The V gene's germline CDR1 is SGHNT and CDR2 YYREEE (reference sequence). The CDR3 sequence is CASSFWDRVREETQYF. The CDR3 coding sequence is TGTGCCAGCAGCTTTTGGGACAGGGTGCGGGAAGAGACCCAGTACTTC.

This chain connects TRBV28 to TRBJ1-5; D is ambiguous. Trimming took 2 bases from V and 8 from J, leaving 19 bases between them. Germline V gives CDR1 MDHEN, CDR2 SYDVKM. The CDR3 extends over 16 amino acids. The CDR3 DNA is TGTGCCAGCAGTTTACCCCCTAGTCCGGTGGTGGAGCCCCAGCATTTT. Translating gives CASSLPPSPVVEPQHF. Full variable domain (outside the CDR3, taken from reference TRBV28 and TRBJ1-5): DVKVTQSSRYLVKRTGEKVFLECVQDMDHENMFWYRQDPGLGLRLIYFSYDVKMKEKGDIPEGYSVSREKKERFSLILESASTNQTSMYLCASSLPPSPVVEPQHFGDGTRLSIL.

This clone was seen more than once but under ten times. The rearrangement uses TRBV30 and TRBJ1-1, with a possible D match to TRBD1 (6 bases). The V end was cut by 3 bases, the J end by 1 base, with 27 bases between. The CDR3 length is 19 residues. CDR1 and CDR2 from the germline V gene are GTSNPN and SVGIG (reference sequence). The CDR3 DNA reads TGTGCCTGGAGACTTACACGAGATTGGGGGCCGTCGTCGAACACTGAAGCTTTCTTT. Its protein is CAWRLTRDWGPSSNTEAFF.

This clone has a handful of counts. The rearrangement uses TRBV23-1 and TRBJ1-5; 8 positions match TRBD1. TRBV23-1 is classed as an ORF, of uncertain function. This CDR3 is 20 amino acids long. Losses at the gene ends were 1 base for V and 5 bases for J; bases not matched to a gene: 19. CDR3 residues: CASSQLERDRGVIIHQPQHF. CDR3 DNA sequence: TGCGCCAGCAGTCAATTAGAGAGAGACAGGGGAGTTATTATTCATCAGCCCCAGCATTTT.

The chain combines TRBV5-1 with TRBJ2-2, with 10 bases identical to TRBD1. The length of the CDR3 is 15 residues. Germline CDR1 SGHRS, CDR2 YFSETQ. V dropped 7 bases and J dropped 4; count of bases not matched to a gene: 7. The CDR3 reads CASAGQGISTGELFF. The CDR3 bases are TGCGCCAGCGCGGGACAGGGGATTTCCACCGGGGAGCTGTTTTTT.

The chain employs TRBV28 and TRBJ1-2, with a possible D match to TRBD1 (6 bases). Germline CDR1 and CDR2: MDHEN and SYDVKM. V dropped 4 bases and J dropped 3 bases, with 9 bases sitting between them. This CDR3 is 13 amino acids long. This chain's CDR3 is CASSSAGDYGYTF. The CDR3 bases are TGTGCCAGCAGTTCGGCAGGGGACTATGGCTACACCTTC.

The chain combines TRBV28 with TRBJ2-7; maybe TRBD1 (6 bases). The germline V gene encodes CDR1 MDHEN and CDR2 SYDVKM. The CDR3 is 15 residues long. Trimming removed 5 bases from V and 3 bases from J, with 17 bases in between. The chain's CDR3 is CASSPYYGTFYEQYF. As DNA, the CDR3 is TGTGCCAGCAGTCCGTACTACGGGACATTCTACGAGCAGTACTTC.

V is TRBV30 and J is TRBJ1-5; the match to TRBD1 covers 8 bases. Per the germline V gene, CDR1 is GTSNPN and CDR2 is SVGIG (reference sequence). V was clipped by 4 bases and J by 4 bases; unmatched bases: 6. CDR3 length: 14 residues. The CDR3 loop is CAWTSGGGNQPQHF. Written as DNA, the CDR3 is TGTGCCTGGACATCAGGGGGCGGTAATCAGCCCCAGCATTTT.

The CDR3 DNA reads TGTGCCAGCAGCGGCGGACTAGCGGGGACCACAGATACGCAGTATTTT. Translating gives CASSGGLAGTTDTQYF. The J gene is TRBJ2-3, the V gene TRBV5-4; 12 positions match TRBD2. Germline V gene sequence: CDR1 SGHNT, CDR2 YYREEE (reference sequence). The ends lost 4 bases at V and 2 bases at J; junction bases unmatched: 5. The CDR3 extends over 16 amino acids. Full variable domain (outside the CDR3, taken from reference TRBV5-4 and TRBJ2-3): ETGVTQSPTHLIKTRGQQVTLRCSSQSGHNTVSWYQQALGQGPQFIFQYYREEENGRGNFPPRFSGLQFPNYSSELNVNALELDDSALYLCASSGGLAGTTDTQYFGPGTRLTVL.

The J gene is TRBJ2-7, the V gene TRBV19; the match to TRBD1 covers 10 bases. The CDR3 totals 15 residues. CDR1 and CDR2 from the germline V gene are LNHDA and SQIVND (reference sequence). V lost 9 bases, J lost 1 base, and 9 bases stayed unmatched. The CDR3 coding sequence is TGTGCCAGCGCCCTACGGACAGGGGGTTCCTACGAGCAGTACTTC. This sequence encodes CASALRTGGSYEQYF.

The chain couples TRBV6-1 to TRBJ2-3, with D uncertain. The CDR3 extends over 13 amino acids. Trimming shortened V by 6 bases and J by 0 bases, and 7 bases separated the two germline ends. CDR1 and CDR2 (germline): MNHNS, SASEGT. The CDR3 sequence: CASRPGSTDTQYF. CDR3 sequence (DNA): TGTGCCAGCAGGCCCGGGAGCACAGATACGCAGTATTTT.